The entry below describes one TCR beta chain. What it binds is not known. Method: immunoSEQ multiplex PCR; TCRdb's copy keeps in-frame clones and lacks some. The repertoire holds 35,000 to 50,000 clones, with less than 95% as singletons. V lost 5 bases and J lost 0; bases outside the gene matches: 16. CDR3 length equals 19 residues. Germline CDR1 is KGHSH and CDR2 is LQKENI. The entry originates in a study of T cells in tuberculosis. Across the study: CD1B tetramers identified T cells specific for mycobacterial lipid GMM. General study points: Shorter CDR3-alpha in active tuberculosis partly drove smaller distances. Smaller distances to GMM-specific TCRs suggested their expansion in active tuberculosis.

This sequence joins TRBV18 and TRBJ2-7; 10 bases are a match to TRBD2. Material for sequencing was PBMCs. The source of this sequence is a donor aged 5 to 30 with latent tuberculosis or without tuberculosis infection. Some clones in this sample may be carry-over from other donors' samples. The CDR3 DNA reads as TGTGCCAGCTCAACATTGGACGCATGGACTAGCGGAATCTCCTACGAGCAGTACTTC. Encoded protein: CASSTLDAWTSGISYEQYF.